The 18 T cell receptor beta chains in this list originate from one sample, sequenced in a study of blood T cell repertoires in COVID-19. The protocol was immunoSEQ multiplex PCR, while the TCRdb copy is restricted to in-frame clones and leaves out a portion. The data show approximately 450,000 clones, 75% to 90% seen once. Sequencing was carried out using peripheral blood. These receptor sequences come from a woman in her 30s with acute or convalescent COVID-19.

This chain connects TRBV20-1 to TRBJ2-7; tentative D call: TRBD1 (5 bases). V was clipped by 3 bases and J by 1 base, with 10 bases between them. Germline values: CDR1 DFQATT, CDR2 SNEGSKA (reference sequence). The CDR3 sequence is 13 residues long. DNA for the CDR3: TGCAGTGCTAGTGGCAGGGTTTCCTACGAGCAGTACTTC. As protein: CSASGRVSYEQYF.

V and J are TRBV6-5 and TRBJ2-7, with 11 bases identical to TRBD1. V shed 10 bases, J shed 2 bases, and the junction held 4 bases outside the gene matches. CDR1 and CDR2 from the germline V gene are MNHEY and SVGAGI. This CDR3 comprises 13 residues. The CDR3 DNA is TGTGCCATCCGGACAGGGGGCACCTACGAGCAGTACTTC. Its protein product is CAIRTGGTYEQYF.

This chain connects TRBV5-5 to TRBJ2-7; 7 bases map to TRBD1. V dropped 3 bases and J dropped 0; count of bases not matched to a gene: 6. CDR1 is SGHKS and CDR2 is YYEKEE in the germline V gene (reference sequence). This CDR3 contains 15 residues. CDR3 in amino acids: CASSSPGQLSYEQYF. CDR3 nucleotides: TGTGCCAGCAGCTCTCCGGGACAGCTCTCCTACGAGCAGTACTTC.

The CDR3 spells CASTAGGDEKLFF. CDR3 bases: TGTGCCAGCACGGCGGGGGGAGATGAAAAACTGTTTTTT. This chain links TRBV28 with TRBJ1-4; D is perhaps TRBD1 (5 bases). The germline V gene has CDR1 MDHEN and CDR2 SYDVKM. V was shortened by 7 bases and J by 6 bases, with 12 bases between the two germline ends. This CDR3 contains 13 residues.

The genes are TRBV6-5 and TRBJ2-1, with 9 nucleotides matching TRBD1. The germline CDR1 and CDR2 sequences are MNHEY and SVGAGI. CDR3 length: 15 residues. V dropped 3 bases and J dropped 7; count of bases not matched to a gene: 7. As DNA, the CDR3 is TGTGCCAGCAGTTATTCCGACAGGGGGAGGAATGAGCAGTTCTTC. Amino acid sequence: CASSYSDRGRNEQFF.

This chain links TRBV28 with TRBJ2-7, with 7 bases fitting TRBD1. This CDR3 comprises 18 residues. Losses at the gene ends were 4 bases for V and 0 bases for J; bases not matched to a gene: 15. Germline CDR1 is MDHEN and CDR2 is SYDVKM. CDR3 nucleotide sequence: TGTGCCAGCAGTTCTCCCGGGACAGCTGTCTTTAGCTCCTACGAGCAGTACTTC. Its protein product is CASSSPGTAVFSSYEQYF.

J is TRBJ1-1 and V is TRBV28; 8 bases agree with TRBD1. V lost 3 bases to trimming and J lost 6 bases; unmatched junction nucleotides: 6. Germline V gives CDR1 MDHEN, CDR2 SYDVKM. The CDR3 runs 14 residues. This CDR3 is CASSLPPQGAEAFF. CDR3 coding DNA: TGTGCCAGCAGTTTGCCTCCACAGGGGGCTGAAGCTTTCTTT.

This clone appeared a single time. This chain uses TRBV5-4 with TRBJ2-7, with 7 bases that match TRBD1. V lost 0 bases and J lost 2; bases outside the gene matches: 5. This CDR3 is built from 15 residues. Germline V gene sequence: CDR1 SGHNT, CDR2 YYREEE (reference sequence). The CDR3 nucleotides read TGTGCCAGCAGCTTGGGGCAGGGGGATCCCTACGAGCAGTACTTC. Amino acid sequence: CASSLGQGDPYEQYF.

CDR3 in DNA: TGCGCCAGCAGCTGGATGACAGGTCAAGAGACCCAGTACTTC. It is translated as CASSWMTGQETQYF. The rearrangement uses TRBV5-1 and TRBJ2-5; TRBD1 is a possible D gene (6 bases). The germline V gene has CDR1 SGHRS and CDR2 YFSETQ. Trimming took 3 bases from V and 2 from J, leaving 11 bases between them. This CDR3 is built from 14 residues.

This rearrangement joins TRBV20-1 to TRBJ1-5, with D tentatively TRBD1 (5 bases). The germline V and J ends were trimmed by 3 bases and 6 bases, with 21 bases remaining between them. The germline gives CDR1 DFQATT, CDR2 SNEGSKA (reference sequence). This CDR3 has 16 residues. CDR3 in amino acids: CSASRVFSAGPQPQHF. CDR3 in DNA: TGCAGTGCTAGTCGGGTTTTCAGTGCAGGGCCTCAGCCCCAGCATTTT.

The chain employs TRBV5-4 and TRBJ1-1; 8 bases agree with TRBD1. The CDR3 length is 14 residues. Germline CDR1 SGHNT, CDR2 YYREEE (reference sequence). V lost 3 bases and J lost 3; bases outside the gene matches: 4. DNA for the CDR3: TGTGCCAGCAGCTGGCAGGGGGCTGACACTGAAGCTTTCTTT. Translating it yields CASSWQGADTEAFF.

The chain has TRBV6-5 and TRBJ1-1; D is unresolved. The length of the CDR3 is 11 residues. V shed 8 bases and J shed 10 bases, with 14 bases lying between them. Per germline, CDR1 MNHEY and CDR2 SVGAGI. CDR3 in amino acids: CASDSGGRAFF. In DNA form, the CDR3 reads TGTGCCAGCGATTCGGGAGGAAGAGCTTTCTTT.

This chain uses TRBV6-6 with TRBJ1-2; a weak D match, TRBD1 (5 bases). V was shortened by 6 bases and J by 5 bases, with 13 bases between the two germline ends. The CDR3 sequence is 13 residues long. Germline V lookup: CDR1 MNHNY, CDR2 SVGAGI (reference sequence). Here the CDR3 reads CASSGAGGYGYTF. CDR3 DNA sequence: TGTGCCAGCAGCGGGGCGGGAGGATATGGCTACACCTTC.

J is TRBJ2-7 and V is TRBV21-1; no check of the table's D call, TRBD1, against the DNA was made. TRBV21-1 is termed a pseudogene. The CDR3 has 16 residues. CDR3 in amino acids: CASSKVDTSSPYEQYF. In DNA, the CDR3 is TGTGCCAGCAGCAAAGTGGACACCTCATCCCCTTACGAGCAGTACTTC.

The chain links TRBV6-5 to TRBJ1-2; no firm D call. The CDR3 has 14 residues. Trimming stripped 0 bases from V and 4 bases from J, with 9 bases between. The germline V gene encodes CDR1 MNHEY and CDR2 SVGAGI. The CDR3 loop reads CASSYSQTTYGYTF. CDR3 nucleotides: TGTGCCAGCAGTTACTCGCAGACAACCTATGGCTACACCTTC.

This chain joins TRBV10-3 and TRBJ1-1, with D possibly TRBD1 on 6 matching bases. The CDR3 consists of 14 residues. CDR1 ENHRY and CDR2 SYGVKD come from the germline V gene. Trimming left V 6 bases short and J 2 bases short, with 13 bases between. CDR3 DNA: TGTGCCATCAGCCAGACAGGCTATAACACTGAAGCTTTCTTT. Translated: CAISQTGYNTEAFF.

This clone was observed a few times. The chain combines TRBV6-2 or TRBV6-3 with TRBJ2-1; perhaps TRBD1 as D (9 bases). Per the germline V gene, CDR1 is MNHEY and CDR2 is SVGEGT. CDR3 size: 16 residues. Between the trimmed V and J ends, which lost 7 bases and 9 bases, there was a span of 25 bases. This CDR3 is CASTPGGTGSWGEQFF. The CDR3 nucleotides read TGTGCCAGCACCCCGGGAGGGACAGGGAGTTGGGGTGAGCAGTTCTTC.

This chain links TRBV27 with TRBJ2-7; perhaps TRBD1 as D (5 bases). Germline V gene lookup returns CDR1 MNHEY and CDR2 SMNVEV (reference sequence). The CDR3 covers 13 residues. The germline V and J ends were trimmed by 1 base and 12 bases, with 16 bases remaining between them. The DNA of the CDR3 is TGTGCCAGCAGTTTATACCAGGGTACGAACTGGTACTTC. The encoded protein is CASSLYQGTNWYF.